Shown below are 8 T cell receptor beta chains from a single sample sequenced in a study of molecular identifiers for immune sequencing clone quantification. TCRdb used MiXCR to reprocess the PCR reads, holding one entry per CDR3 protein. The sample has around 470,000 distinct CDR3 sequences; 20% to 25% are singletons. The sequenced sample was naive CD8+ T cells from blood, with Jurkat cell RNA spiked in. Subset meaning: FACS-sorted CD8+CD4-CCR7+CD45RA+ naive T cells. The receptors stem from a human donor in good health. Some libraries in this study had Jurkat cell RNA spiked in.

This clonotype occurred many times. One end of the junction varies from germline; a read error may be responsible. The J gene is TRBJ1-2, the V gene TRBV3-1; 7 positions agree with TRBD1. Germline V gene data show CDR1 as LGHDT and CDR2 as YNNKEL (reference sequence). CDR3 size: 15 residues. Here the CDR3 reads CASSQAGTVNYGYTF. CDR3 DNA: TGCGCCAGCAGCCAAGCCGGGACAGTGAACTATGGCTACACCTTC.

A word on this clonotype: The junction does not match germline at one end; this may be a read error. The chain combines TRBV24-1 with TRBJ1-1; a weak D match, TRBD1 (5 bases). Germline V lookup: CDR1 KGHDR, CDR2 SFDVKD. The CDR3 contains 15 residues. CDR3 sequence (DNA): TGTGCCACCAGTGGTTTGCAAGGGGTAGACACTGAAGCTTTCTTT. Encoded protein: CATSGLQGVDTEAFF.

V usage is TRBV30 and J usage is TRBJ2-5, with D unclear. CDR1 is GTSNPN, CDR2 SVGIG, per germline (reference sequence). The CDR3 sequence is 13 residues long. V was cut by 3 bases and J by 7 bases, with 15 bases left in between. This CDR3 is CAWRLGTPGTQYF. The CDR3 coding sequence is TGTGCCTGGAGGTTGGGCACCCCGGGGACCCAGTACTTC.

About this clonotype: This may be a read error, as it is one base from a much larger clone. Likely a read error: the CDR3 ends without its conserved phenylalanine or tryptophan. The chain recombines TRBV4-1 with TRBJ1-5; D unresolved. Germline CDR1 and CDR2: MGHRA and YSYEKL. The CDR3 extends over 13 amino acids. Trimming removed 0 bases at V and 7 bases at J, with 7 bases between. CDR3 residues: CASSQDFWQPQHL. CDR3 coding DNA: TGCGCCAGCAGCCAAGATTTCTGGCAGCCCCAGCATCTT.

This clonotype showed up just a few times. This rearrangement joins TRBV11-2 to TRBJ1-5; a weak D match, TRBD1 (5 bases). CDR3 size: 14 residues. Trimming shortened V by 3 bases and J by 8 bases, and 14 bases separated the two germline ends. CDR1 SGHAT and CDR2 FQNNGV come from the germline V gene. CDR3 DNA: TGTGCCAGCAGCTTGGGGGTCGGGACGGAGCCCCAGCATTTT. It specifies CASSLGVGTEPQHF.

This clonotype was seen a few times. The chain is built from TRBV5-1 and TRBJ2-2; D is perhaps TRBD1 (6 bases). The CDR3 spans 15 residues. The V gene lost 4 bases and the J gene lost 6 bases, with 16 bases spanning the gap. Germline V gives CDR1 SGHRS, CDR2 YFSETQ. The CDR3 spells CASSHRQDSAGELFF. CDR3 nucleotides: TGCGCCAGCAGCCACCGACAGGATAGTGCCGGGGAGCTGTTTTTT.

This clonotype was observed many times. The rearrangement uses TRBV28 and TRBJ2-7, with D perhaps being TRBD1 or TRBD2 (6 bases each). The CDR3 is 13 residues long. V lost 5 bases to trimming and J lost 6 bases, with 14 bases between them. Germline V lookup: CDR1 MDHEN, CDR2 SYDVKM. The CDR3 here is CASSPTGATEQYF. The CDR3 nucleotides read TGTGCCAGCAGTCCCACGGGGGCTACCGAGCAGTACTTC. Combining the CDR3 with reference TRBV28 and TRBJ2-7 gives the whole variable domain DVKVTQSSRYLVKRTGEKVFLECVQDMDHENMFWYRQDPGLGLRLIYFSYDVKMKEKGDIPEGYSVSREKKERFSLILESASTNQTSMYLCASSPTGATEQYFGPGTRLTVT.

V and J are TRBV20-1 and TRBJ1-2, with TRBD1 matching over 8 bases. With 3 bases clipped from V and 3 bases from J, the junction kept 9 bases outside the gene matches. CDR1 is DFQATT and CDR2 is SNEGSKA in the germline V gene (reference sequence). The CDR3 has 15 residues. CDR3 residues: CSASISTGQDYGYTF. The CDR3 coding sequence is TGCAGTGCTAGTATTTCAACGGGACAGGACTATGGCTACACCTTC.